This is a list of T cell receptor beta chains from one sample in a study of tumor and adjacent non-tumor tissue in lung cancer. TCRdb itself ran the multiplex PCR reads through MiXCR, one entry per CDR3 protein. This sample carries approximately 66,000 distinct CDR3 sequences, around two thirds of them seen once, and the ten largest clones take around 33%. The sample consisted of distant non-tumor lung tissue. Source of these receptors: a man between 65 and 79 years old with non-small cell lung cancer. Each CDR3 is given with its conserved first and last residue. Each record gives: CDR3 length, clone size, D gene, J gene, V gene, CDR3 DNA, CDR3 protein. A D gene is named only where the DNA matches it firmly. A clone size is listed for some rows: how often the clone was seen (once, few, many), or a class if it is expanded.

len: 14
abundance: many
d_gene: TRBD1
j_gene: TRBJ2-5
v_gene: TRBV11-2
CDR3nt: TGTGCCAGCAGATTAAATACAGGGGTGGCGACCCAGTACTTC
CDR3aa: CASRLNTGVATQYF

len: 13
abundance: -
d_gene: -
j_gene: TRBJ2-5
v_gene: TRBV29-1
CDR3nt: TGCAGCCTAGCGGACAGGTACCATGAGACCCAGTACTTC
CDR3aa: CSLADRYHETQYF

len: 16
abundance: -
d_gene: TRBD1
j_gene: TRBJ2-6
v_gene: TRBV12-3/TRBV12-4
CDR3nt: TGTGCCAGCAGATTAGGACAGGGAGCTGGGGCCAACGTCCTGACCTTC
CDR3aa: CASRLGQGAGANVLTF

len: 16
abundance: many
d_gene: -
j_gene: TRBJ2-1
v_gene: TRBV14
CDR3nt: TGTGCCAGCAGCCATAGCTGGCAGGCGGCATACAATGAGCAGTTCTTC
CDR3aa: CASSHSWQAAYNEQFF

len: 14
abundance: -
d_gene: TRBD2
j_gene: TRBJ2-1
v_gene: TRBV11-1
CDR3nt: TGTGCCAGCAGCCTGCTAGCGGACCCAAATGGGCAGTTCTTC
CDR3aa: CASSLLADPNGQFF

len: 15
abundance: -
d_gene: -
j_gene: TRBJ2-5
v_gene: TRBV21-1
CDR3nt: TGTGCCAGCACCAAAGCGCGAACAGGGGGGGAGACCCAGTACTTC
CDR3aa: CASTKARTGGETQYF

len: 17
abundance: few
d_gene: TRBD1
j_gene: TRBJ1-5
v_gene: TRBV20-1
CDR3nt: TGCAGTGCCCCATCCCCTGGCGGGACAGAGCACAATCAGCCCCAGCATTTT
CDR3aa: CSAPSPGGTEHNQPQHF

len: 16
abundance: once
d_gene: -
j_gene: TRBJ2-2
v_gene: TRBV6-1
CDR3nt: TGCGCCAGCAGTGATTCACAGGATTCGAACACCGGGGAGCTGTTTTTT
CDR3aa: CASSDSQDSNTGELFF

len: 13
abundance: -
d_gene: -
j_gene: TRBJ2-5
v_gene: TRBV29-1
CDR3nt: TGCAGCGTTGAGGTCAGGAATGGAGAGACACGGTACTTC
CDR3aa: CSVEVRNGETRYF

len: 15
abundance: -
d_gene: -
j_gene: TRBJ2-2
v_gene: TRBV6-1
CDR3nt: TGTGCCAGCAGGCCCATGGGGTTGGGCCCCGGGGAACTGTTTTTT
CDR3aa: CASRPMGLGPGELFF

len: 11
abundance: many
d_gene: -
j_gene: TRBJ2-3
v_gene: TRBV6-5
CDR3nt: TGTGCCAGCAGATTACGGAATGTACAGTATTTT
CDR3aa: CASRLRNVQYF

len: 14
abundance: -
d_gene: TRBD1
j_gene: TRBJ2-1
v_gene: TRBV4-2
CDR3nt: TGTGCCAGCAGAGACAGGGGGGAAAACAATGAGCGGTTCTTT
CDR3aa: CASRDRGENNERFF

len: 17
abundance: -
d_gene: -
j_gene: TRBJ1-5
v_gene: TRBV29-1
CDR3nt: TGCAGCGTTGAAGGGACAGCCAAAACTGACCGAAATCAGTCCCAGCATTTT
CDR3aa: CSVEGTAKTDRNQSQHF

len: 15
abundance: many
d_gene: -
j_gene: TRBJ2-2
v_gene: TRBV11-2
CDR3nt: TGTGCCAGCAGCTTCGGGGGCCTGGACACCGGGGAGCTGTTTTTT
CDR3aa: CASSFGGLDTGELFF

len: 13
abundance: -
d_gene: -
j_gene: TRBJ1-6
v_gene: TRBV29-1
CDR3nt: TGCAGCGTTGGGACAGCGCATGATTCACCCCTCCACTTT
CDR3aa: CSVGTAHDSPLHF

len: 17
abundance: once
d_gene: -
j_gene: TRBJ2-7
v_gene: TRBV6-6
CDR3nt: TGTGCCAGCATTAAACCCTCAACATCGGGGCCCTCCTACGAGCAGTACTTC
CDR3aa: CASIKPSTSGPSYEQYF

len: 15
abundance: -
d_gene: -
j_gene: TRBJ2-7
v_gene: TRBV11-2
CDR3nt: TGTGTCAGCAGCTCCGGACTACCGGTGTCCTACGAGCAGTACTTC
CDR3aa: CVSSSGLPVSYEQYF

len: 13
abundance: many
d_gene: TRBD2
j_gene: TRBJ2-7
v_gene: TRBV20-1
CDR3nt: TGCAGTGCTAGCCTAGCGGGAGGGGGTGAGCAGTACTTC
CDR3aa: CSASLAGGGEQYF

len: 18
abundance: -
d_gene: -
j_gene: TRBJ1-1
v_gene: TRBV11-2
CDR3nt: TGTGCCAGCAGCTTATCAAGTAATGGAGGGCCGGACTGGGTTGAGGCTCTCTTT
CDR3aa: CASSLSSNGGPDWVEALF

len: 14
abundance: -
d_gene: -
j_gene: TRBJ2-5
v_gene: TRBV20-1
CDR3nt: TGCAGTGCTCGGAGGGAAGGGGGAGGAGAGACCCAGTACTTC
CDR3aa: CSARREGGGETQYF

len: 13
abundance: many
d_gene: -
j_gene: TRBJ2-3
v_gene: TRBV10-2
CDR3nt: TGCGCCAGCAGTCCTAGCGGCACAGATACGCAGTATTTT
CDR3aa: CASSPSGTDTQYF

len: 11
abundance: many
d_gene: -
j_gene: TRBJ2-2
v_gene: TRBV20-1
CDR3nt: TGCAGTTCGTCAGAGGCCGGGGAGCTGTTTTTT
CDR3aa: CSSSEAGELFF

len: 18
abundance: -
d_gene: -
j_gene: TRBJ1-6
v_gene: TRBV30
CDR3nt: TGTGCCTGGAGTCCCGCGTTCATTGGGGGCGGATATAGTTCACCCCTCCACTTT
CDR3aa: CAWSPAFIGGGYSSPLHF

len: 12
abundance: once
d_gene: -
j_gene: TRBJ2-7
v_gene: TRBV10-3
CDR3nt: TGTACCACCGTGAAGGTAAACTACGAGCAGTATTTC
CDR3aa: CTTVKVNYEQYF

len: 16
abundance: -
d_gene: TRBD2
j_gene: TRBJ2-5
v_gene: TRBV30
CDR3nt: TGTTCCTATAGAAGACTAGCGGGAGGGCCGGAGGGGACCCAGTACTTC
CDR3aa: CSYRRLAGGPEGTQYF

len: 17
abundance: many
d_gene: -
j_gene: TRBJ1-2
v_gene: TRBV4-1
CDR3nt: TGCGCCAGCAGCCAGGCTCACAGGGCCAACCATAACTATGGCTACACCTTC
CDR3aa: CASSQAHRANHNYGYTF

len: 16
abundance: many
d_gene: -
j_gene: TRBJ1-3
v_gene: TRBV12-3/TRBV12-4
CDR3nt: TGTGCCAGCAGTTTACGGACTCAAATCTCTGGAAACACCATATATTTT
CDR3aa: CASSLRTQISGNTIYF

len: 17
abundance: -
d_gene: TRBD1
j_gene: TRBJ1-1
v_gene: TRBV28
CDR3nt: TGTGCCAGCTTTAGGGTCGGACAGGGGTTACTGAACACTGAAGCTTTCTTT
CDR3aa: CASFRVGQGLLNTEAFF

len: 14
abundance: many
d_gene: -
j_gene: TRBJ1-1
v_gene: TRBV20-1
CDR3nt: TGCAGTGCTAGTCAGGCAGGGTGGAACACTGAAGCTTTCTTT
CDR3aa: CSASQAGWNTEAFF

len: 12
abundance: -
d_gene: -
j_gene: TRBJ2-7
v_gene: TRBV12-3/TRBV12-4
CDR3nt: TGTGCCAGCAGTCGCGGACTTATTGAGCAGTACTTC
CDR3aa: CASSRGLIEQYF

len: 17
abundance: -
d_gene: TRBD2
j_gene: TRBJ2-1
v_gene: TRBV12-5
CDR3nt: TGTGCAAGTGGTTTGGAGAAGAGCGGGAGGCCCTACAATGAGCAGTTCTTC
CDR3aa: CASGLEKSGRPYNEQFF